Presented here are 16 T cell receptor beta chains from one specimen sequenced in a study of T cells after posttransplantation cyclophosphamide. A marrow graft followed busulfan-fludarabine conditioning, with cyclophosphamide on days +3 and +4. Sequencing used immunoSEQ multiplex PCR; TCRdb keeps in-frame clones, though not all of them. The sample carries fewer than 12,000 clones, roughly 80% recorded once. This specimen consisted of PBMCs, obtained after allogeneic stem cell transplant with posttransplant cyclophosphamide. The receptors derive from a female patient aged 45-65 years who received an allogeneic stem cell transplant from a related donor, was CMV-positive, and had no GVHD. These T cells may partly come from the graft donor.

This chain links TRBV2 with TRBJ1-1; 8 bases are a match to TRBD1. After removal of 7 bases from V and 0 bases from J, the junction contained 4 bases not matched to a gene. From germline, CDR1 is SNHLY and CDR2 FYNNEI. The CDR3 has 14 amino acids. Here the CDR3 DNA reads TGTGCCAGCACCTCGGACAGGGTGAACACTGAAGCTTTCTTT. It encodes CASTSDRVNTEAFF.

The V and J genes are TRBV28 and TRBJ1-5; 9 nucleotides align to TRBD1. Trimming cost V 6 bases and J 3 bases; bases outside gene matches: 12. Per the germline V gene, CDR1 is MDHEN and CDR2 is SYDVKM. The CDR3 extends over 17 amino acids. CDR3 in amino acids: CASSIRSGTGNNQPQHF. CDR3 in DNA: TGTGCCAGCAGCATTAGGTCCGGGACAGGGAACAATCAGCCCCAGCATTTT.

This chain joins TRBV6-6 and TRBJ1-2; D gene ambiguous. CDR1 is MNHNY and CDR2 is SVGAGI in the germline V gene (reference sequence). The CDR3 extends over 13 amino acids. Trimming shortened V by 5 bases and J by 4 bases, and 11 bases separated the two germline ends. CDR3 nucleotides: TGTGCCAGCAGTGGTGCAGGTTCCTATGGCTACACCTTC. As protein: CASSGAGSYGYTF.

This chain joins TRBV19 and TRBJ2-3, with TRBD1 matching over 9 bases. The trim removed 7 bases at V and 3 bases at J, leaving 8 bases unmatched. The germline V gene encodes CDR1 LNHDA and CDR2 SQIVND (reference sequence). There are 15 residues in the CDR3. The DNA of the CDR3 is TGTGCCAGTACGGTGACAGGGGGGCGAACAGATACGCAGTATTTT. Translated: CASTVTGGRTDTQYF.

This clone came up a few times. The chain carries TRBV7-9 and TRBJ1-6, with D maybe TRBD1 (6 bases). This CDR3 has 16 amino acids. Trimming took off 1 base at V and 2 bases at J, with 9 bases between the two ends. Germline assignment: CDR1 SEHNR and CDR2 FQNEAQ (reference sequence). The DNA for the CDR3 is TGTGCCAGCAGCTTAGACAGGGACACCTATAATTCACCCCTCCACTTT. This encodes CASSLDRDTYNSPLHF.

The V and J genes are TRBV7-3 and TRBJ2-2, with D possibly being TRBD2 (6 bases). Trimming removed 1 base from V and 3 bases from J, with 6 bases in between. This CDR3 spans 14 amino acids. Germline CDR1 reads SGHTA; CDR2 reads FQGTGA. CDR3 loop: CASSLRGDTGELFF. The CDR3 bases are TGTGCCAGCAGCTTAAGGGGGGACACCGGGGAGCTGTTTTTT.

J is TRBJ2-3 and V is TRBV7-3; 11 nucleotides agree with TRBD2. CDR1 is SGHTA and CDR2 is FQGTGA in the germline V gene. J gave up 2 bases and V 3 bases, and 4 bases lay outside the gene matches. The CDR3 consists of 16 residues. The DNA for the CDR3 is TGTGCCAGCAGCTTGGGACTAGCGGCTCCCACAGATACGCAGTATTTT. It yields the protein CASSLGLAAPTDTQYF.

This chain links TRBV25-1 with TRBJ1-1; 7 bases line up with TRBD1. The CDR3 has 14 residues. The V and J ends lost 8 bases and 1 base, in that order; junction bases with no gene match: 7. CDR1 is MGHDK, CDR2 SYGVNS, per germline. For the CDR3, the DNA is TGTGCCAGCTCCCCACAGGGGAGGAACACTGAAGCTTTCTTT. This codes for CASSPQGRNTEAFF.

The chain carries TRBV5-4 and TRBJ2-7, with TRBD2 as a possible D gene (7 bases). Between the trimmed V and J ends, which lost 1 base and 4 bases, there was a span of 15 bases. Germline assignment: CDR1 SGHNT and CDR2 YYREEE (reference sequence). The CDR3 extends over 15 amino acids. The CDR3 loop reads CASSLPAGGRYEQYF. In DNA, the CDR3 is TGTGCCAGCAGCTTGCCCGCCGGGGGGCGGTACGAGCAGTACTTC.

V and J are TRBV6-1 and TRBJ1-5, with 8 bases matching TRBD1. This CDR3 has 16 residues. J gave up 5 bases and V 2 bases, and 8 bases lay outside the gene matches. Germline values: CDR1 MNHNS, CDR2 SASEGT. The CDR3 is CASSELDRVGDQPQHF. CDR3 sequence (DNA): TGTGCCAGCAGTGAATTGGACAGGGTCGGGGATCAGCCCCAGCATTTT.

This clone has only one observation. J is TRBJ2-1 and V is TRBV6-1, with D perhaps matching TRBD1 (6 bases). The germline CDR1 and CDR2 sequences are MNHNS and SASEGT. V lost 3 bases and J lost 5, with 14 bases in between. The CDR3 covers 15 residues. CDR3 protein: CASSDPGAFNNEQFF. Here the CDR3 DNA reads TGTGCCAGCAGTGATCCAGGGGCCTTTAACAATGAGCAGTTCTTC.

This chain uses TRBV7-6 with TRBJ2-1; possible D gene TRBD2, 5 bases. This CDR3 region has 14 residues. Germline values: CDR1 SGHVS, CDR2 FNYEAQ. Trimming took off 5 bases at V and 5 bases at J, with 13 bases between the two ends. The CDR3 sequence is CASSPLRGDNEQFF. The CDR3 coding sequence is TGTGCCAGCAGCCCTCTACGGGGAGACAATGAGCAGTTCTTC.

The V gene is TRBV7-2, the J gene TRBJ2-1; TRBD2 agrees at 9 bases. J lost 5 bases, V lost 4 bases, and 9 bases had no gene match. Germline loops: CDR1 SGHTA, CDR2 FQGNSA. The CDR3 runs 16 residues. DNA for the CDR3: TGTGCCAGCAGCTCGAATAGCGGGGGAAGGCACAATGAGCAGTTCTTC. The encoded protein is CASSSNSGGRHNEQFF.

The chain employs TRBV5-1 and TRBJ2-7, with a weak D call TRBD2 (6 bases). V was pared by 1 base and J by 3 bases, with 11 bases between. Germline V gene data show CDR1 as SGHRS and CDR2 as YFSETQ. The CDR3 covers 14 residues. The CDR3 spells CASSLRGGNYEQYF. For the CDR3, the DNA is TGCGCCAGCAGCTTGAGGGGAGGTAACTACGAGCAGTACTTC.

J is TRBJ2-1 and V is TRBV2; 9 bases line up with TRBD2. Germline-derived CDR1 and CDR2 are SNHLY and FYNNEI. With V trimmed by 5 bases and J by 5 bases, 7 bases remained unmatched. The CDR3 has 15 residues. For the CDR3, the DNA is TGTGCCAGCAGTCCCGGGACTAGCCGCAACAATGAGCAGTTCTTC. Translated, it gives CASSPGTSRNNEQFF.

The CDR3 here is CASRSSGDPGVNTEAFF. CDR3 in DNA: TGTGCCAGCCGGTCTAGCGGGGACCCCGGCGTGAACACTGAAGCTTTCTTT. The chain carries TRBV19 and TRBJ1-1, with a weak D call TRBD1 (5 bases). Trimming took 9 bases from V and 0 from J, leaving 23 bases between them. There are 17 residues in the CDR3. Per germline, CDR1 LNHDA and CDR2 SQIVND (reference sequence).